Here is one T cell receptor beta chain with its context. The sample originates from a study of CD8 T cells in Susac syndrome. Random hexamers were used to reverse transcribe roughly 0.5 to 1 ug of RNA. MiXCR was run by TCRdb on the immunoSEQ multiplex PCR reads, yielding one entry per CDR3 protein. Among a few hundred thousand distinct CDR3 sequences, about 91% were seen once, and the ten largest hold approximately 0.18%. The authors sequenced TCR beta from blood CD8+ and CD4+ T cells. TEMRA cells were FACS-enriched, with CD8+ and CD4+ T cells isolated negatively. The ends were cut back, 3 bases at V and 3 bases at J, with 11 bases in the middle. Germline V gene lookup returns CDR1 LNHNV and CDR2 YYDKDF (reference sequence). This CDR3 has 14 residues.

The clonotype originates from a human donor with multiple sclerosis. The chain uses TRBV15 and TRBJ1-2; D gene unclear. The sequenced sample consisted of CD8+ T cells from PBMCs. The CDR3, as DNA: TGTGCCACCAGCAGCCCTACAGCCCACTATGGCTACACCTTC. Its translation: CATSSPTAHYGYTF.